This T cell receptor (beta chain) was obtained from a study of T-cell memory formation after mild COVID-19. Overall study: TCR clusters were largely donor specific.

The CDR3 runs to 17 residues. With 2 bases removed from V and 4 bases from J, the gap between germline ends came to 17 bases. Per germline, CDR1 WNHNN and CDR2 SYGVQD (reference sequence). TCRdb called the 5' RACE reads again in MiXCR, with one record for every CDR3 protein. Seen here are roughly 50,000 distinct CDR3 sequences, over 7.5% observed once, and the top ten hold 1.2%. The specimen was PBMCs or a T cell subset sorted from them (not recorded which). This sequence joins TRBV10-1 and TRBJ2-2; D assignment may be TRBD1 or TRBD2 (5 bases each). The origin of this receptor is a young man who had mild COVID-19 (a few samples of this study predate the infection). Cell type and time point are not known. CDR3 amino acids: CASSEAAGPAGTGELFF. The DNA of the CDR3 is TGCGCCAGCAGTGAGGCTGCAGGGCCCGCGGGCACCGGGGAGCTGTTTTTT.